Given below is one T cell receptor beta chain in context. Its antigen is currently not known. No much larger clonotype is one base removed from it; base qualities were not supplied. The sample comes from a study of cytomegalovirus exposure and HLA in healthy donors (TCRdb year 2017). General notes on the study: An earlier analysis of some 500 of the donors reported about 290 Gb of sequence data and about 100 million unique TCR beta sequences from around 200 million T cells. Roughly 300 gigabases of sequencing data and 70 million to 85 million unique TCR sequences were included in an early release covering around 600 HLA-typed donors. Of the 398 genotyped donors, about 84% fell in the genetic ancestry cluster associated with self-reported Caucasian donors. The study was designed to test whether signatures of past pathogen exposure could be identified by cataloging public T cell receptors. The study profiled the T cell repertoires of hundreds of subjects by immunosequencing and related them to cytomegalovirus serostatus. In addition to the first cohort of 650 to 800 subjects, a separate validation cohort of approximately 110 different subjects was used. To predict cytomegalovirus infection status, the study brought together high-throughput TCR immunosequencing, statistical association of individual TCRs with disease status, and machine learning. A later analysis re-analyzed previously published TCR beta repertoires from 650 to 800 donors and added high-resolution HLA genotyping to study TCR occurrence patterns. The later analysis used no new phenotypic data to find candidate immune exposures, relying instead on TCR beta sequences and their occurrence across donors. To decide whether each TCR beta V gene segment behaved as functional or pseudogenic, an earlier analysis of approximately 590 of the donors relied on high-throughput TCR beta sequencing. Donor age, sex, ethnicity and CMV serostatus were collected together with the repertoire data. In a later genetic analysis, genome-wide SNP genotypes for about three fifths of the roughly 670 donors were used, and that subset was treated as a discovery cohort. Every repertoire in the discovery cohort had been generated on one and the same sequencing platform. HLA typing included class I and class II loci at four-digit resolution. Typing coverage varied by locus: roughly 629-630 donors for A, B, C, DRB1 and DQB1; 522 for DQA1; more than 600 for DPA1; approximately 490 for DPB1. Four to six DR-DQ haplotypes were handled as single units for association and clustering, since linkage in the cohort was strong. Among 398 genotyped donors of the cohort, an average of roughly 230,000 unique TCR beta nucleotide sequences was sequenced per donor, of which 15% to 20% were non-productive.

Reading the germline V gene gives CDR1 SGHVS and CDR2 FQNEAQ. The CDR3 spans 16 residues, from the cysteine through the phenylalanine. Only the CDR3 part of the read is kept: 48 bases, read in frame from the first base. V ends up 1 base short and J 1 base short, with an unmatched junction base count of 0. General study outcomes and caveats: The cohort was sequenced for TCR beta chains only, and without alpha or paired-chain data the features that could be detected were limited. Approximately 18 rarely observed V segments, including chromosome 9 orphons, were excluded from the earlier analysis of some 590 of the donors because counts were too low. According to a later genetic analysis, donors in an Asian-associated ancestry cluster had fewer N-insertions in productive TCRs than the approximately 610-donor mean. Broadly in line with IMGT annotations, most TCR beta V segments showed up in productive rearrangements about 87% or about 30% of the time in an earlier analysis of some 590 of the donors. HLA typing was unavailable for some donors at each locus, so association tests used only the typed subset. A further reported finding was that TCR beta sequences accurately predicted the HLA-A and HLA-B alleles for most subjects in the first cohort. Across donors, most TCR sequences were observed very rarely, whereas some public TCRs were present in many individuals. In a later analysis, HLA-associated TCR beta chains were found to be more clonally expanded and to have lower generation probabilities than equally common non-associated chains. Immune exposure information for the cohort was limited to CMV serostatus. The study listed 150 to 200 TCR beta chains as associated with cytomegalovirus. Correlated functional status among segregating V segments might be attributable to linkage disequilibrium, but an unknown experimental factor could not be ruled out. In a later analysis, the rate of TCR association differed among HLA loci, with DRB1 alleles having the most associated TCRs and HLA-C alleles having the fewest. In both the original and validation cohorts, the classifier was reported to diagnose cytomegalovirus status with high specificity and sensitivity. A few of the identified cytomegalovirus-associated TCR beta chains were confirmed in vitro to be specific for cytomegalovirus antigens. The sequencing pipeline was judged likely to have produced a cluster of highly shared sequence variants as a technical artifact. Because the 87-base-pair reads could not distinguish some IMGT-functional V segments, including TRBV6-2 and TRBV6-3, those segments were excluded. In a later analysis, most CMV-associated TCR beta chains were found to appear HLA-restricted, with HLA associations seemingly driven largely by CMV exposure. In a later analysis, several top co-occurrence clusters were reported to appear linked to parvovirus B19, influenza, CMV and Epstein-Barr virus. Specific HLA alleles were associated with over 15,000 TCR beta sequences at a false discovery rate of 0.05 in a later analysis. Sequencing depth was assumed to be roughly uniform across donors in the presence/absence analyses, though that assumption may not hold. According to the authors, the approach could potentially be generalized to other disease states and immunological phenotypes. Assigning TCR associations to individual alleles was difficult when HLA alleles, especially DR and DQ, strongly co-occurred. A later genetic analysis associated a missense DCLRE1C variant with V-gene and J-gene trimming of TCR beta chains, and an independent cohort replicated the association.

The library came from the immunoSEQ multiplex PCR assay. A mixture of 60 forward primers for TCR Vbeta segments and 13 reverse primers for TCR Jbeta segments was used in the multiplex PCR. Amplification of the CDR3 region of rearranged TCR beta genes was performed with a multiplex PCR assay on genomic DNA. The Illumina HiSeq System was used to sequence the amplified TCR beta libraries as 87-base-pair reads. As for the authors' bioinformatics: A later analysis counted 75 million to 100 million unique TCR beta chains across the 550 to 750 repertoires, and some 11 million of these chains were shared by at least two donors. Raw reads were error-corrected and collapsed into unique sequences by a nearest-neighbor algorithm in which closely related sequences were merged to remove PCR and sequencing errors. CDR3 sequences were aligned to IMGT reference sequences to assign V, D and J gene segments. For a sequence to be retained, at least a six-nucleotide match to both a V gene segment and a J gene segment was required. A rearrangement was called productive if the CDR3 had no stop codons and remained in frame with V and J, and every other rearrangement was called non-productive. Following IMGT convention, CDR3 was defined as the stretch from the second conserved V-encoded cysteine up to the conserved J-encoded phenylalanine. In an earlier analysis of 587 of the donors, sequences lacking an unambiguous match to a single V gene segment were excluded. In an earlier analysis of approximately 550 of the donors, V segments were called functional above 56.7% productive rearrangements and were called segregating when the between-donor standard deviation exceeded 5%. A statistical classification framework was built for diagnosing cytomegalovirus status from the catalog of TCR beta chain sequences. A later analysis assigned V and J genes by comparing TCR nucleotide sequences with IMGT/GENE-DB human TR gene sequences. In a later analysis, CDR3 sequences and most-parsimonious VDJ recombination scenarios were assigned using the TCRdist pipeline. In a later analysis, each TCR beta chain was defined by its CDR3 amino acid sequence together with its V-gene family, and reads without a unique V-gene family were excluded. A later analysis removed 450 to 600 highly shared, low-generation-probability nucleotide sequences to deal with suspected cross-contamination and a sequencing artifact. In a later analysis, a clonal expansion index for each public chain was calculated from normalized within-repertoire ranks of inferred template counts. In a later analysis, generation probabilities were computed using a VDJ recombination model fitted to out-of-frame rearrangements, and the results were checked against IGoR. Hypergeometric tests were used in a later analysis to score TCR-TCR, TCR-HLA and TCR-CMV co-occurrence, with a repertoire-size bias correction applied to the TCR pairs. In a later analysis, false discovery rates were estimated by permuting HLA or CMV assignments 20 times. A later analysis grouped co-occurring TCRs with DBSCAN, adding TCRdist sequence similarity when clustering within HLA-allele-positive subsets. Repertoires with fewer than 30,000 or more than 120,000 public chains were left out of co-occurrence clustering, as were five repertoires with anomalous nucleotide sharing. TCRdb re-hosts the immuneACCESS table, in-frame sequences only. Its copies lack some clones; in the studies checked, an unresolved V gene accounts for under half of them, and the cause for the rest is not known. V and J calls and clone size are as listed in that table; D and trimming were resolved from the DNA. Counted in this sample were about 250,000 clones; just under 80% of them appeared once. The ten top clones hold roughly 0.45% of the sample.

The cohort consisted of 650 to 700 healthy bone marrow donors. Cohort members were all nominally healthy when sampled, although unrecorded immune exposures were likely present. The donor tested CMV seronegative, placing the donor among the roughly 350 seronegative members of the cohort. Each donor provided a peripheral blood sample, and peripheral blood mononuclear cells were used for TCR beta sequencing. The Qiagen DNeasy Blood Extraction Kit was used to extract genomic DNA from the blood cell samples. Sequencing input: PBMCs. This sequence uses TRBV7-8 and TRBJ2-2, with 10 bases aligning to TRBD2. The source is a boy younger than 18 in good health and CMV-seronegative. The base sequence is TGTGCCAGCAGCTTAGGACTAGCGGGGAACACCGGGGAGCTGTTTTTT. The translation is CASSLGLAGNTGELFF.